This T cell receptor (beta chain) was profiled in a study of blood T cell repertoires in COVID-19. About the study: T cells, B-cell-depleted T cells, or PBMCs provided the cDNA or gDNA that served as material.

In the source study's methods: Cell counts per sample came from amplifying reference gene primers. The protocol was immunoSEQ multiplex PCR, while the TCRdb copy is restricted to in-frame clones and leaves out a portion. Clonal size and the V and J genes are those of that table, whereas D and trimming came from the DNA. The sample has approximately 170,000 clones, 88% seen once. Germline values: CDR1 LGHDT, CDR2 YNNKEL (reference sequence). V lost 6 bases, J lost 7 bases, and 13 bases lay in between. The CDR3 consists of 13 residues. This sequence originates from a man aged 25 to 45 with acute or convalescent COVID-19. The chain recombines TRBV3-1 (or the pseudogene TRBV3-2) with TRBJ1-5; D unclear. Sequencing was performed on peripheral blood. The CDR3 region is CASSPLRGQPQHF. The CDR3 nucleotides are TGTGCCAGCAGTCCCCTGAGAGGGCAGCCCCAGCATTTT.